This T cell receptor (beta chain) comes out of a study of glioma-infiltrating T cells. For the study at large: Blood libraries targeted about 4.5- to 11-fold coverage of roughly 1 million T cells.

This CDR3 has 16 amino acids. Germline V gene sequence: CDR1 MNHNS, CDR2 SASEGT. V was pared by 0 bases and J by 1 base, with 13 bases between. Using RNA template, CDR3s of TCR alpha and beta were amplified with iRepertoire arm-PCR. TCRdb re-derived calls from the multiplex PCR reads in MiXCR, one entry per CDR3 protein. This table has 400,000 or so distinct CDR3 sequences, about two fifths appearing once. This clonotype came up many times. The material sequenced was glioma tissue, nonneoplastic brain tissue, or PBMCs (not recorded which). This TCR came from a human donor with low-grade glioma or glioblastoma, undergoing nonglioma brain surgery, or in good health (not recorded which). The J gene is TRBJ2-7, the V gene TRBV6-1; D gene uncertain. The CDR3 loop is CASSEAPIRSSYEQYF. CDR3 bases: TGTGCCAGCAGTGAAGCACCCATAAGATCGTCCTACGAGCAGTACTTC.